Listed here is a single TCR beta chain. The data belong to a study of CD8 T cells in Susac syndrome. Blood CD8+ and CD4+ T cells underwent high-throughput TCR beta sequencing. Negative isolation yielded the CD8+ and CD4+ T cells, while FACS enriched the TEMRA cells. Reverse transcription of roughly 0.45 to 1 ug RNA used random hexamers. TCRdb re-called the immunoSEQ multiplex PCR reads with MiXCR, one entry per CDR3 protein. The sample lists about 170,000 distinct CDR3 sequences, approximately 93% occurring once. The TCR originated in a human donor with multiple sclerosis. The specimen was CD4+ T cells from PBMCs.

CDR3 coding DNA: TGTGCCAGCAGACTTTCGACGACAGATACGCAGTATTTT. This codes for CASRLSTTDTQYF. The chain combines TRBV27 with TRBJ2-3; D unresolved. This CDR3 has 13 amino acids. Trimming left V 6 bases short and J 3 bases short, with 10 bases between. CDR1 is MNHEY, CDR2 SMNVEV, per germline (reference sequence).